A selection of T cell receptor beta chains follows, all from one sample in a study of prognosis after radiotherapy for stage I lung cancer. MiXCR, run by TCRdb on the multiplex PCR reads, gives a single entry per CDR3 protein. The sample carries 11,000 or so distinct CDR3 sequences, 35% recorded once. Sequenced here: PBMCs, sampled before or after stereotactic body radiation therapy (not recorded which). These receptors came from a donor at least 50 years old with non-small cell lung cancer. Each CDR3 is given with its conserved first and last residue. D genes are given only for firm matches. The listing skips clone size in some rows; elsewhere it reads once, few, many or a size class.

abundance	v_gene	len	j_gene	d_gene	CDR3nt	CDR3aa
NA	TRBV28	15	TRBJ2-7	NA	TGTGCCAGCAGTTTCTCGCCTTTTCACTCCTACGAGCAGTACTTC	CASSFSPFHSYEQYF
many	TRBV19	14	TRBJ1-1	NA	TGTGCCAGTAGATCCAGGGTTTGGGGCACTGAAGCTTTCTTT	CASRSRVWGTEAFF
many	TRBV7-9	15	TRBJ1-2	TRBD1	TGTGCCAGCAGCTTACAGGGGGAGGCGTCCTATGGCTACACCTTC	CASSLQGEASYGYTF
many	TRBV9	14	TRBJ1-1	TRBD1	TGTGCCAGCAACCGACAGGGGGATGACACTGAAGCTTTCTTT	CASNRQGDDTEAFF
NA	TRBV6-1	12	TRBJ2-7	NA	TGTGCCAGCTACGCGGGTCTCTACGAGCAGTACTTC	CASYAGLYEQYF
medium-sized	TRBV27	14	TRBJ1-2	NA	TGTGCCAGCAGTTTAAACAGGGACGACTATGGCTACACCTTC	CASSLNRDDYGYTF
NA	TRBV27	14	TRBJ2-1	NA	TGTGCCAGCAGTTTAGGAACGACGTACAATGAGCAGTTCTTC	CASSLGTTYNEQFF
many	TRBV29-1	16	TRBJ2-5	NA	TGCAGCGCCAAAAGGCTGGCCACGGCGAGCGGGGAGACCCAGTACTTC	CSAKRLATASGETQYF
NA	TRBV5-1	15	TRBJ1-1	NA	TGCGCCAGCAGCTCGCAGCCGGGACCGGGCACTGAAGCTTTCTTT	CASSSQPGPGTEAFF
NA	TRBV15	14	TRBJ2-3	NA	TGTGCCACCAGCACAGCGGTGTTAACAGATACGCAGTATTTT	CATSTAVLTDTQYF
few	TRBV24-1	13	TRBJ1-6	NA	TGTGCCACCAGTGAGGGGATTAATTCACCCCTCCACTTT	CATSEGINSPLHF
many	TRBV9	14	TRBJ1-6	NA	TGTGCCAGCAGCGTAGTGGCCGAAAATTCACCCCTCCACTTT	CASSVVAENSPLHF
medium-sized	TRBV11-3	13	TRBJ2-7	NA	TGTGCCAGCAGCTTAGGGATGGGGGACGAGCAGTACTTC	CASSLGMGDEQYF
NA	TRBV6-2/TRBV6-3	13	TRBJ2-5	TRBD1	TGTGCCATCAGGGACAGGACAGTAGAGACCCGGTACTTC	CAIRDRTVETRYF
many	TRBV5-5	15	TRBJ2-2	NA	TGTGCCAGCAGCTTCAGGGGCCCCCACACCGGGGAGCTGTTTTTT	CASSFRGPHTGELFF
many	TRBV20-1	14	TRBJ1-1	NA	TGCAGTGCCGCGAGGGCCTCGGGGGTCACTGAAGCTTTCTTT	CSAARASGVTEAFF
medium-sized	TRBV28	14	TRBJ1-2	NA	TGTGCCACCTTTACCCTACCGGGGAACTATGGCTACACCTTC	CATFTLPGNYGYTF
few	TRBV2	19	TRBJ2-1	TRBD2	TGTGCCAGCAGGGACACCGGACTAGCGGGAGGGAGGGGATACAATGAGCAGTTCTTC	CASRDTGLAGGRGYNEQFF
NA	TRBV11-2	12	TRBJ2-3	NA	TGTGCCAGCAGCTTAGGGGCAGATACGCAGTATTTT	CASSLGADTQYF
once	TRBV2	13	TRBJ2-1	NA	TGTGCCAGCAATTTTTTAACCTACAATGAGCAGTTCTTC	CASNFLTYNEQFF
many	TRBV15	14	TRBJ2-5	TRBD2	TGTGCCACCAGCCCGCCGGGACTAGCGGAGCGCGCGTGCTTC	CATSPPGLAERACF
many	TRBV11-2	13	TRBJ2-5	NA	TGTGCCAGCAGCCACGGTCGGGGTGAGACCCAGTACTTC	CASSHGRGETQYF
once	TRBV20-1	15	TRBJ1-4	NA	TGCAGTGCTAGAGGGACTGGGGGGGCGAGAGAAAAACTGTTTTTT	CSARGTGGAREKLFF
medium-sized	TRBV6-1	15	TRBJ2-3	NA	TGTGCCAGCAGTGATTGGCGGGGCCTTGGAGATACGCAGTATTTT	CASSDWRGLGDTQYF
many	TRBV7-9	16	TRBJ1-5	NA	TGTGCCAGCAGCTTAGGATGGGGCAGGGAATATCAGCCCCAGCATTTT	CASSLGWGREYQPQHF
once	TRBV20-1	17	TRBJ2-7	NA	TGCAGTGCTATCCCGACACGCCTGTGGCAGCGGTTCTACGAGCAGTACTTC	CSAIPTRLWQRFYEQYF
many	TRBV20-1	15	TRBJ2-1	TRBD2	TGCAGTGCCCCCGGTTTAGCGGGAGCCGGAAATGAGCAGTTCTTC	CSAPGLAGAGNEQFF
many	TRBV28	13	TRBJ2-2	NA	TGTGCCAGCGCCCCCTTTACGTCCGGGGAGCTGTTTTTT	CASAPFTSGELFF
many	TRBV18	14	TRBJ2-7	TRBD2	TGTGCCAGCTCACCAGGACTAGGTGCCCACGAGCAGTACTTC	CASSPGLGAHEQYF
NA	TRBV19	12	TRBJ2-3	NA	TGTGCCAGTAAAGAGGGGGGGGATACGCAGTATTTT	CASKEGGDTQYF
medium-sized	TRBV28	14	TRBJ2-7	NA	TGTGCCAGCAGCGTACAGGGTCCGTTGTACGAGCAGTACTTC	CASSVQGPLYEQYF
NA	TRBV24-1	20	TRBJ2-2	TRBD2	TGTGCCACCAGTGGGGCCCCGGGACTAGCGGGGTCGAGGTACACCGGTGAGCTGTTTTTT	CATSGAPGLAGSRYTGELFF
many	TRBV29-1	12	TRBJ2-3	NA	TGCAGCGTTGATTTAGGAACAGATACGCAGTATTTT	CSVDLGTDTQYF
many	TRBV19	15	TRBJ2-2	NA	TGTGCCAGTAAGGGGAAACAGGGTCTGACGGAGGAGCTGTTTTTT	CASKGKQGLTEELFF
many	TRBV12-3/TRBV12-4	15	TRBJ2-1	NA	TGTGCCAGCAGTTTAGTCGGGGTAGTTGGGAATGAGCAGTTCTTC	CASSLVGVVGNEQFF
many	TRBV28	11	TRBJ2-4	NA	TGTGCCAGCAGTTTGGGGCAGGGGAAGTACTTC	CASSLGQGKYF
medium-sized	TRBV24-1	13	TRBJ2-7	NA	TGTGCCACCAGTGATGCCGGCAAGTACGAGCAGTACTTC	CATSDAGKYEQYF
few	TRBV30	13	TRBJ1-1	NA	TGTGCCTGGAGTAGACCGCCGAACACTGAAGCTTTCTTT	CAWSRPPNTEAFF
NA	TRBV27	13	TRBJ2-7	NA	TGTGCCAGCAGCGGACAGATGAGCTACGAGCAGTACTTC	CASSGQMSYEQYF
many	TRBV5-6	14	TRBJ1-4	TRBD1	TGTGCCAGCAGCTCGGACAGGGATGAAGAAAAACTGTTTTTT	CASSSDRDEEKLFF
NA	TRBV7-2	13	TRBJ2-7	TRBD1	TGTGCCAGCAGCTCAAACAGGGGATACGAGCAGTACTTC	CASSSNRGYEQYF
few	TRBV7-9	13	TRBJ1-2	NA	TGTGCCAGCAGCTCGACAAGGGGCGGGGGCTACACCTTC	CASSSTRGGGYTF
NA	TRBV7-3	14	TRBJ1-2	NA	TGTGCCAGCAGCCCCGGGCTTTCGGGCCATGGATACACCTTC	CASSPGLSGHGYTF
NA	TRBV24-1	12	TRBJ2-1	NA	TGTGCCACCAGCAGGGGTTCCTATGAGCAGTTCTTC	CATSRGSYEQFF
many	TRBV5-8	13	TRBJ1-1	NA	TGTGCCAGCAGCTTTCCGGGACCTCCTGAAGCTTTCTTT	CASSFPGPPEAFF
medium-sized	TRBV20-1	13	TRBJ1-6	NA	TGCAGTGCTCCCGGAGCACTTAATTCACCCCTCCACTTT	CSAPGALNSPLHF
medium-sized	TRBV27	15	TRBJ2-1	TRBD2	TGTGCCAGCAGTTTACTAGCGGGATTATACAATGAGCAGTTCTTC	CASSLLAGLYNEQFF
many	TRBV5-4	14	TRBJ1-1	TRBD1	TGTGCCAGCAGCCCGATTGGACAGGGGCGAGGAGCTTTCTTT	CASSPIGQGRGAFF
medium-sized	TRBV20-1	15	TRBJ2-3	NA	TGCAGTGCTACGTCTGGGATCGGAATCGCAGATACGCAGTATTTT	CSATSGIGIADTQYF
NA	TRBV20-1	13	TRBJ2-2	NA	TGCAGTGCTACGAGACAGGCGACCAGGGAGTTGTTTTTT	CSATRQATRELFF
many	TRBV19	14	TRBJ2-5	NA	TGTGCCAGTAGTATAGTTGCGGGGATGGAGACCCAGTACTTC	CASSIVAGMETQYF
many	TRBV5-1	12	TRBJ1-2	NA	TGCGCCAGCAGCTTGGCTAACTATGGCTACACCTTC	CASSLANYGYTF
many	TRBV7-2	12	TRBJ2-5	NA	TGTGCCAGCAGCAGCTTCCAAGAGACCCAGTACTTC	CASSSFQETQYF
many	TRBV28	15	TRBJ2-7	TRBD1	TGTGCCAGCAGTTTAGCGCCGGGACAGCCCTACGAGCAGTACTTC	CASSLAPGQPYEQYF
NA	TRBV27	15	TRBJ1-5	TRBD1	TGTGCCAGCAGTATAGGGGGCTATAGCAATCAGCCCCAGCATTTT	CASSIGGYSNQPQHF
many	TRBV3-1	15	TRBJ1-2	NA	TGTGCCAGCAGCCAAGAGGATACAGGCCCCTATGGCTACACCTTC	CASSQEDTGPYGYTF
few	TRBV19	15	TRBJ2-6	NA	TGTGCCAGTAGTCTTCAGGCTTTTGGGGCCAACGTCCTGACTTTC	CASSLQAFGANVLTF
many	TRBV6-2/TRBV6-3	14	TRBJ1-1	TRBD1	TGTGCCAGCAGTCCACAGGGGACGAACACTGAAGCTTTCTTT	CASSPQGTNTEAFF
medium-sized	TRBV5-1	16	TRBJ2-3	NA	TGCGCCAGCAGCTTGCCTCGGACAGCTAGCACAGATACGCAGTATTTT	CASSLPRTASTDTQYF
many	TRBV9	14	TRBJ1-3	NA	TGTGCCAGCACTCGGGATTTTTCTGGAAACACCATATATTTT	CASTRDFSGNTIYF